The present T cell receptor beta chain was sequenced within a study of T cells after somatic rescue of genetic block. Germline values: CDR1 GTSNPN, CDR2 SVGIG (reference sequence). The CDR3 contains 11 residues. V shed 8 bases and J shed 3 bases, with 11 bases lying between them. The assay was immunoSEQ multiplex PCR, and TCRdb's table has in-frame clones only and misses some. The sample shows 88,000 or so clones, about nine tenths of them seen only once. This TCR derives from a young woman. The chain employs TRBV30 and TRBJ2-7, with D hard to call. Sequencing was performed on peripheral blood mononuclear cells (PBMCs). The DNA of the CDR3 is TGTGCCCGGATCATAGGCTACGAGCAGTACTTC. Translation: CARIIGYEQYF.